Here is one T cell receptor (beta chain) with its context. What it recognizes is unknown. This sample is drawn from a study of early T cells in non-severe SARS-CoV-2 infection. Study as a whole: The study sequenced bulk RNA from unsorted whole blood, with chains unpaired.

The CDR3 length is 13 residues. Deletions cut 2 bases from V and 3 bases from J, with 7 bases between. In germline, CDR1 is MNHEY, CDR2 SVGAGI. Study-wide results and caveats: Anti-spike CD8 responses were favored by VDJdb matching, which missed private and CD4 specificities.

Attachment of unique molecular identifiers to individual cDNA molecules was performed. A single record per CDR3 protein comes from TCRdb applying MiXCR to the 5' RACE reads. The sample shows roughly 34,000 distinct CDR3 sequences, roughly 6.8% of them seen only once. Source: whole blood, taken at baseline. The origin of this receptor is an adult who was a healthcare worker with PCR-confirmed SARS-CoV-2 infection or an uninfected control (not recorded which). The chain joins TRBV6-5 to TRBJ1-1; D unclear. In DNA, the CDR3 is TGTGCCAGCAGTTACAGGTACTACACTGAAGCTTTCTTT. Translating it yields CASSYRYYTEAFF.